This T cell receptor (beta chain) was recorded in a study of Ad26.COV2.S vaccination and SARS-CoV-2 variants. Study-wide background: Ad26.COV2.S, an intramuscular injection, was given once or twice 56 days apart.

Stated treatment: around 19 received Ad26.COV2.S at low or high dose, single or two shots; roughly 5 received placebo; per-sample allocation not given. Sample collection was performed on day 63 after the first vaccine or placebo injection. Sequencing was performed with immunoSEQ multiplex PCR; in TCRdb, only in-frame clones are kept and a portion is missing. The table lists around 300,000 clones, around 89% of them singletons. The TCR was taken from a person aged 18-60 years who received the Ad26.COV2.S COVID-19 vaccine or a placebo. The input for sequencing was peripheral blood, taken in a trial of Ad26.COV2.S vaccine versus placebo.

CDR3 DNA: TGTGCCAGCAGTGAAGGATTACTAGCGATGAATGAGCAGTTCTTC. Translation gives CASSEGLLAMNEQFF. The rearrangement joins TRBV6-1 to TRBJ2-1, with 7 bases identical to TRBD2. The junction had 7 bases not matched to a gene; V was cut back by 1 base and J by 7 bases. This CDR3 contains 15 residues. Germline CDR1 MNHNS, CDR2 SASEGT.